This T cell receptor beta chain was found in a study of blood T cells in healthy people across ages. A second PCR of about 7 to 12 cycles used a sample-barcoded 5' primer and a J-beta primer mix. MiXCR was run by TCRdb on the 5' RACE reads, yielding one entry per CDR3 protein. The sample consists of just under 750,000 distinct CDR3 sequences, about 24% of them appearing once. The study's findings and limits: When one million T cells were used, diversity estimates were thought to be underestimates. Long-lived donors had more naive CD4+ cells and higher diversity than aged donors.

This clonotype was counted ten times or more. Its antigen is unknown. This CDR3 contains 15 residues. Germline values: CDR1 SEHNR, CDR2 FQNEAQ (reference sequence). With 5 bases clipped from V and 4 bases from J, the junction kept 10 bases outside the gene matches. The source of this sequence is a man between 65 and 85 years old in good health. The specimen was blood. The chain combines TRBV7-9 with TRBJ2-7; TRBD1 agrees at 8 bases. The CDR3 loop reads CASSPRDRTIYEQYF. Here the CDR3 DNA reads TGTGCCAGCAGCCCCCGGGACAGGACGATTTACGAGCAGTACTTC.